The 4 T cell receptor beta chains in this list originate from one sample, sequenced in a study of CD8 T cells in Susac syndrome. RNA was extracted with the RNeasy kit, and a quantity of about 0.45 to 1 ug was reverse transcribed using random hexamers. TCRdb processed the immunoSEQ multiplex PCR reads anew with MiXCR; each CDR3 protein has one entry. This table holds 110,000 or so distinct CDR3 sequences, 85% to 95% found once. The sequencing sample was made of CD8+ T cells from PBMCs. The origin of the receptors is a human donor in good health.

This CDR3 is CASSGQPGGGTDTQYF. The CDR3 DNA is TGTGCCAGCAGTGGTCAGCCGGGGGGTGGCACAGATACGCAGTATTTT. V gene TRBV6-1 combines with J gene TRBJ2-3; 7 bases line up with TRBD2. CDR3 length: 16 amino acids. V shed 4 bases and J 1 base; nucleotides not matched to a gene: 8. The germline V gene encodes CDR1 MNHNS and CDR2 SASEGT.

The rearrangement joins TRBV29-1 to TRBJ1-2; 7 nucleotides line up with TRBD1. The CDR3 covers 13 residues. Germline V gene data show CDR1 as SQVTM and CDR2 as ANQGSEA. With V trimmed by 0 bases and J by 4 bases, 2 bases remained unmatched. DNA of the CDR3: TGCAGCGTTGAAGAGGGACAGTTCTATGGCTACACCTTC. Protein sequence: CSVEEGQFYGYTF.

The rearrangement links TRBV3-1 to TRBJ1-1, with D maybe TRBD1 (5 bases). The CDR3 has 14 amino acids. CDR1 LGHDT and CDR2 YNNKEL come from the germline V gene (reference sequence). Trimming left V 4 bases short and J 1 base short, with 10 bases between. The chain's CDR3 is CASSLNGQNTEAFF. In DNA, the CDR3 is TGTGCCAGCAGCCTAAATGGACAGAACACTGAAGCTTTCTTT.

The chain is built from TRBV15 and TRBJ2-7; D is ambiguous. Germline lookup yields CDR1 LNHNV and CDR2 YYDKDF (reference sequence). V was cut by 0 bases and J by 6 bases, with 6 bases left in between. This CDR3 spans 12 amino acids. CDR3 coding DNA: TGTGCCACCAGCAGAGATTGGAGCGAGCAGTACTTC. This codes for CATSRDWSEQYF.